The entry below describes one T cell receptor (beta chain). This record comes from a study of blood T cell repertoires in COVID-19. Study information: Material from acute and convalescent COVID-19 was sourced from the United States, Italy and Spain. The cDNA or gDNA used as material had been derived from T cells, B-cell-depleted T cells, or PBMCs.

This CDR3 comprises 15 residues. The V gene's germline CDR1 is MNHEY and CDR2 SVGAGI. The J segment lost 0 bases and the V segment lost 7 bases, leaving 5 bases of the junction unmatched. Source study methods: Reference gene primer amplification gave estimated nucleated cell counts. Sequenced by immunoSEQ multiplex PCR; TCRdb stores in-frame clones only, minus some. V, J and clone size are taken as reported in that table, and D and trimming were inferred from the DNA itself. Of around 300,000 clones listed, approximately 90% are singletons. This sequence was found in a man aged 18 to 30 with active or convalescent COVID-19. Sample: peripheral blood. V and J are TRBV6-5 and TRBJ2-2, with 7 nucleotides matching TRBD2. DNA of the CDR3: TGTGCCAGCACCGAGCGGGACGCGAACACCGGGGAGCTGTTTTTT. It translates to CASTERDANTGELFF.